This T cell receptor beta chain stems from a study of siplizumab effects on memory and regulatory T cells. Whole-study results and caveats: Suppression by proliferating Tregs derived from siplizumab cultures was not verified. Unstimulated subset assignment was obtained for only a minor fraction of alloreactive clones. Naive-or-memory phenotypes were unassignable for roughly 80-96% of proliferating CD4+ or CD8+ clones.

The protocol was immunoSEQ multiplex PCR, while the TCRdb copy is restricted to in-frame clones and leaves out a portion. The sample lists 90,000 to 120,000 clones, roughly nine tenths occurring once. Germline V gene sequence: CDR1 SGHRS, CDR2 YFSETQ. Deletions cut 7 bases from V and 1 base from J, with 19 bases between. The CDR3 contains 16 residues. This clone was picked up one time. The target antigen is unknown. The source material was Tregs sorted from blood. This chain connects TRBV5-1 to TRBJ2-3, with D uncertain. The receptor's source is a human donor in good health. The CDR3 loop is CASRTFGHSRTDTQYF. DNA of the CDR3: TGCGCCAGCCGAACCTTTGGGCACAGCCGCACAGATACGCAGTATTTT.